This is a list of T cell receptor beta chains from one sample in a study of T cell responses to AZD1222 COVID-19 vaccine. TCRdb keeps only in-frame clones here, not all; method: immunoSEQ multiplex PCR. The table includes approximately 92,000 clones, roughly 87% detected once. The sequenced sample was peripheral blood, obtained on day 0 of AZD1222 vaccination. Every receptor here comes from an adult in good health. The CDR3 runs from the conserved cysteine through the conserved F or W. D genes are given only for firm matches. Part of the rows lack a size; the others show once, few, many or a class for expanded clones.

v_call,j_call,d_call,clone_size,cdr3_length,cdr3_aa,cdr3_nt
TRBV6-6,TRBJ2-2,TRBD2,-,21,CASSPNRRTSGSLPWPGELFF,TGTGCCAGCAGTCCGAACAGACGGACTAGCGGGAGTCTCCCTTGGCCCGGGGAGCTGTTTTTT
TRBV4-1,TRBJ1-4,-,-,13,CASKGSGLEKLFF,TGCGCCAGCAAGGGGAGCGGCCTGGAAAAACTGTTTTTT
TRBV6-5,TRBJ2-1,-,-,13,CASSYYGGNEQFF,TGTGCCAGCAGTTATTATGGGGGAAATGAGCAGTTCTTC
TRBV15,TRBJ1-4,-,many,13,CAAANYFNEKLFF,TGTGCCGCCGCCAACTACTTTAATGAAAAACTGTTTTTT
TRBV27,TRBJ1-6,-,-,14,CASKPGLPVSPLHF,TGTGCCAGCAAGCCCGGGCTTCCGGTTTCACCCCTCCACTTT
TRBV7-9,TRBJ2-5,-,-,13,CASSLSQGEAQYF,TGTGCCAGCAGCTTGAGCCAGGGAGAGGCCCAGTACTTC
TRBV18,TRBJ2-2,-,-,16,CASSPVDQGGTGELFF,TGTGCCAGCTCACCCGTGGATCAGGGCGGCACCGGGGAGCTGTTTTTT
TRBV10-3,TRBJ1-3,-,-,14,CAISAPGAGNTIYF,TGTGCCATCAGTGCACCGGGAGCTGGAAACACCATATATTTT
TRBV2,TRBJ1-5,-,-,14,CASSGNRGNQPQHF,TGTGCCAGCAGTGGCAACAGGGGCAATCAGCCCCAGCATTTT
TRBV2,TRBJ2-2,TRBD1,-,13,CASRTGGTGELFF,TGTGCCAGCAGAACAGGGGGCACCGGGGAGCTGTTTTTT
TRBV5-1,TRBJ2-3,TRBD2,-,19,CASSSVVPSGRGFTDTQYF,TGTGCCAGCAGCTCCGTCGTTCCCAGCGGGAGGGGTTTCACAGATACGCAGTATTTT
TRBV10-2,TRBJ2-1,TRBD2,-,15,CASSERGGGANEQFF,TGCGCCAGCAGTGAGAGGGGCGGGGGGGCAAATGAGCAGTTCTTC
TRBV19,TRBJ1-3,-,-,16,CASSMRQALSGNTIYF,TGTGCCAGTAGTATGCGACAGGCGCTCTCTGGAAACACCATATATTTT
TRBV2,TRBJ1-1,-,-,14,CASSLRRSNTEAFF,TGTGCCAGCAGCCTCCGCAGGTCGAACACTGAAGCTTTCTTT
TRBV18,TRBJ2-2,-,-,17,CASSPPNSLSGTGELFF,TGTGCCAGCTCACCTCCCAACTCCCTATCTGGCACCGGGGAGCTGTTTTTT
TRBV5-1,TRBJ2-3,-,-,16,CASSLAVGFSRDTQYF,TGCGCCAGCAGCTTGGCCGTGGGATTCTCTCGGGATACGCAGTATTTT
TRBV6-5,TRBJ2-1,-,-,15,CASSTGGGSYNEQFF,TGTGCCAGCAGTACTGGCGGAGGCTCCTACAATGAGCAGTTCTTC
TRBV30,TRBJ1-1,-,once,14,CAWSEHSRRVVAFF,TGTGCCTGGAGTGAGCATTCACGCAGGGTGGTTGCTTTCTTT
TRBV27,TRBJ1-1,-,once,17,CASIQRRGSRRNTEAFF,TGTGCCAGCATCCAAAGGCGGGGTTCTAGGAGGAACACTGAAGCTTTCTTT
TRBV6-2/TRBV6-3,TRBJ2-5,TRBD1,-,15,CASSYLGGASETQYF,TGTGCCAGCAGTTACCTAGGGGGCGCGTCCGAGACCCAGTACTTC
TRBV7-3,TRBJ1-2,-,few,13,CASSLSPNYGYTF,TGTGCCAGCAGCTTATCCCCTAACTATGGCTACACCTTC
TRBV5-1,TRBJ1-1,-,-,12,CASKDMNTEAFF,TGCGCCAGCAAAGACATGAACACTGAAGCTTTCTTT
TRBV5-6,TRBJ1-5,-,few,13,CASSLLTLKPQHF,TGTGCCAGCAGCTTGTTAACACTAAAGCCCCAGCATTTT
TRBV7-9,TRBJ2-1,-,-,16,CASSQGGLPPYNEQFF,TGTGCCAGCAGCCAGGGCGGACTACCTCCCTACAATGAGCAGTTCTTC